The rows below give T cell receptor beta chains drawn from one sample of a study of blood T cell repertoires in COVID-19. Profiling relied on immunoSEQ multiplex PCR, and the TCRdb table lists in-frame clones only, not all of them. The sample has about 120,000 clones, 80% to 90% seen once. The specimen sequenced was peripheral blood. These receptors were taken from a man aged 35 to 55 with acute or convalescent COVID-19. CDR3s include the opening cysteine and the closing phenylalanine or tryptophan. D genes are given only for firm matches. Some rows have no size entry. The others give once, few or many, or a class for an expanded clone.

V gene: TRBV30
D gene: NA
J gene: TRBJ1-1
clone size: NA
CDR3 protein: CAWRTSLRHTEAFF
CDR3 DNA: TGTGCCTGGAGGACTTCCTTGAGGCACACTGAAGCTTTCTTT

V gene: TRBV19
D gene: NA
J gene: TRBJ1-4
clone size: NA
CDR3 protein: CASSLGTGEKLFF
CDR3 DNA: TGTGCCAGCAGCCTAGGCACAGGGGAAAAACTGTTTTTT

V gene: TRBV7-2
D gene: TRBD1
J gene: TRBJ2-1
clone size: NA
CDR3 protein: CASSLGRRTGYNEQFF
CDR3 DNA: TGTGCCAGCAGCTTAGGCCGTCGGACAGGATACAATGAGCAGTTCTTC

V gene: TRBV6-5
D gene: NA
J gene: TRBJ2-7
clone size: NA
CDR3 protein: CASSYSSGTLSYEQYF
CDR3 DNA: TGTGCCAGCAGTTACTCGTCCGGGACACTCTCCTACGAGCAGTACTTC

V gene: TRBV6-5
D gene: TRBD2
J gene: TRBJ2-1
clone size: NA
CDR3 protein: CASNRGLEWNEQFF
CDR3 DNA: TGTGCCAGCAATAGGGGACTAGAGTGGAATGAGCAGTTCTTC

V gene: TRBV19
D gene: TRBD1
J gene: TRBJ2-1
clone size: NA
CDR3 protein: CASIPGTAYNEQFF
CDR3 DNA: TGTGCCAGTATCCCCGGGACAGCTTACAATGAGCAGTTCTTC

V gene: TRBV30
D gene: NA
J gene: TRBJ1-3
clone size: NA
CDR3 protein: CAWTVRSGLSGNTIYF
CDR3 DNA: TGTGCCTGGACCGTCAGGAGCGGACTAAGTGGAAACACCATATATTTT

V gene: TRBV5-6
D gene: NA
J gene: TRBJ1-2
clone size: few
CDR3 protein: CASSFARSDYGYTF
CDR3 DNA: TGTGCCAGCAGCTTTGCCCGGAGCGACTATGGCTACACCTTC

V gene: TRBV2
D gene: TRBD1
J gene: TRBJ1-1
clone size: NA
CDR3 protein: CASRWTGPEAFF
CDR3 DNA: TGTGCCAGCCGATGGACAGGGCCTGAAGCTTTCTTT

V gene: TRBV3-1/TRBV3-2
D gene: NA
J gene: TRBJ1-5
clone size: NA
CDR3 protein: CASSSRGNQPQHF
CDR3 DNA: TGTGCCAGCAGCTCACGGGGGAACCAGCCCCAGCATTTT

V gene: TRBV4-3
D gene: NA
J gene: TRBJ1-2
clone size: NA
CDR3 protein: CASSQDRRVSGYTF
CDR3 DNA: TGCGCCAGCAGCCAAGATCGGAGGGTAAGCGGCTACACCTTC

V gene: TRBV6-5
D gene: TRBD2
J gene: TRBJ2-1
clone size: once
CDR3 protein: CASSSSGTTSNEQFF
CDR3 DNA: TGTGCCAGCAGTTCTTCCGGGACTACCTCGAATGAGCAGTTCTTC

V gene: TRBV3-1/TRBV3-2
D gene: TRBD1
J gene: TRBJ1-6
clone size: NA
CDR3 protein: CASSQGTGVSPLHF
CDR3 DNA: TGTGCCAGCAGCCAAGGGACAGGGGTATCACCCCTCCACTTT

V gene: TRBV5-1
D gene: TRBD1
J gene: TRBJ1-1
clone size: NA
CDR3 protein: CASSLRDRGPEAFF
CDR3 DNA: TGCGCCAGCAGCTTGCGGGACAGGGGACCTGAAGCTTTCTTT

V gene: TRBV30
D gene: TRBD1
J gene: TRBJ2-7
clone size: NA
CDR3 protein: CAWSLQGMGEQYF
CDR3 DNA: TGTGCCTGGAGTTTACAGGGGATGGGCGAGCAGTACTTC

V gene: TRBV5-1
D gene: NA
J gene: TRBJ2-3
clone size: NA
CDR3 protein: CASSGARGSVDTQYF
CDR3 DNA: TGCGCCAGCAGCGGGGCACGGGGGTCGGTAGATACGCAGTATTTT

V gene: TRBV5-4
D gene: TRBD2
J gene: TRBJ2-2
clone size: NA
CDR3 protein: CASSLKTSGYTGELFF
CDR3 DNA: TGTGCCAGCAGCTTAAAGACTAGCGGGTACACCGGGGAGCTGTTTTTT

V gene: TRBV5-1
D gene: TRBD2
J gene: TRBJ2-5
clone size: NA
CDR3 protein: CASSTPLAGEGETQYF
CDR3 DNA: TGCGCCAGCAGCACTCCCCTAGCGGGAGAGGGAGAGACCCAGTACTTC

V gene: TRBV4-2
D gene: TRBD1
J gene: TRBJ1-5
clone size: NA
CDR3 protein: CASSQEGQGAWSNQPQHF
CDR3 DNA: TGTGCCAGCAGCCAAGAGGGTCAGGGGGCTTGGAGCAATCAGCCCCAGCATTTT

V gene: TRBV27
D gene: TRBD2
J gene: TRBJ2-7
clone size: NA
CDR3 protein: CASSSTSGYLYEQYF
CDR3 DNA: TGTGCCAGCAGTTCGACTAGCGGCTACCTCTACGAGCAGTACTTC

V gene: TRBV27
D gene: NA
J gene: TRBJ2-7
clone size: NA
CDR3 protein: CASSSALGPYEQYF
CDR3 DNA: TGTGCCAGCAGTTCAGCACTAGGCCCCTACGAGCAGTACTTC

V gene: TRBV27
D gene: NA
J gene: TRBJ1-4
clone size: NA
CDR3 protein: CASRGGRTNEKLFF
CDR3 DNA: TGTGCCAGCAGGGGGGGTAGAACTAATGAAAAACTGTTTTTT

V gene: TRBV14
D gene: NA
J gene: TRBJ2-7
clone size: NA
CDR3 protein: CASSQDLVLDGEQYF
CDR3 DNA: TGTGCCAGCAGCCAAGATCTAGTCCTGGATGGCGAGCAGTACTTC

V gene: TRBV30
D gene: NA
J gene: TRBJ1-5
clone size: few
CDR3 protein: CAWSVSGSNQPQHF
CDR3 DNA: TGTGCCTGGAGTGTGTCAGGTAGCAATCAGCCCCAGCATTTT

V gene: TRBV9
D gene: NA
J gene: TRBJ1-1
clone size: NA
CDR3 protein: CASSAGAKGTEAFF
CDR3 DNA: TGTGCCAGCAGCGCTGGGGCGAAAGGGACTGAAGCTTTCTTT

V gene: TRBV4-1
D gene: NA
J gene: TRBJ2-1
clone size: NA
CDR3 protein: CASSQIRTADYNEQFF
CDR3 DNA: TGCGCCAGCAGCCAGATTCGGACAGCAGATTACAATGAGCAGTTCTTC

V gene: TRBV6-5
D gene: TRBD1
J gene: TRBJ1-2
clone size: once
CDR3 protein: CASSYDRAYGYTF
CDR3 DNA: TGTGCCAGCAGTTACGACAGGGCCTATGGCTACACCTTC